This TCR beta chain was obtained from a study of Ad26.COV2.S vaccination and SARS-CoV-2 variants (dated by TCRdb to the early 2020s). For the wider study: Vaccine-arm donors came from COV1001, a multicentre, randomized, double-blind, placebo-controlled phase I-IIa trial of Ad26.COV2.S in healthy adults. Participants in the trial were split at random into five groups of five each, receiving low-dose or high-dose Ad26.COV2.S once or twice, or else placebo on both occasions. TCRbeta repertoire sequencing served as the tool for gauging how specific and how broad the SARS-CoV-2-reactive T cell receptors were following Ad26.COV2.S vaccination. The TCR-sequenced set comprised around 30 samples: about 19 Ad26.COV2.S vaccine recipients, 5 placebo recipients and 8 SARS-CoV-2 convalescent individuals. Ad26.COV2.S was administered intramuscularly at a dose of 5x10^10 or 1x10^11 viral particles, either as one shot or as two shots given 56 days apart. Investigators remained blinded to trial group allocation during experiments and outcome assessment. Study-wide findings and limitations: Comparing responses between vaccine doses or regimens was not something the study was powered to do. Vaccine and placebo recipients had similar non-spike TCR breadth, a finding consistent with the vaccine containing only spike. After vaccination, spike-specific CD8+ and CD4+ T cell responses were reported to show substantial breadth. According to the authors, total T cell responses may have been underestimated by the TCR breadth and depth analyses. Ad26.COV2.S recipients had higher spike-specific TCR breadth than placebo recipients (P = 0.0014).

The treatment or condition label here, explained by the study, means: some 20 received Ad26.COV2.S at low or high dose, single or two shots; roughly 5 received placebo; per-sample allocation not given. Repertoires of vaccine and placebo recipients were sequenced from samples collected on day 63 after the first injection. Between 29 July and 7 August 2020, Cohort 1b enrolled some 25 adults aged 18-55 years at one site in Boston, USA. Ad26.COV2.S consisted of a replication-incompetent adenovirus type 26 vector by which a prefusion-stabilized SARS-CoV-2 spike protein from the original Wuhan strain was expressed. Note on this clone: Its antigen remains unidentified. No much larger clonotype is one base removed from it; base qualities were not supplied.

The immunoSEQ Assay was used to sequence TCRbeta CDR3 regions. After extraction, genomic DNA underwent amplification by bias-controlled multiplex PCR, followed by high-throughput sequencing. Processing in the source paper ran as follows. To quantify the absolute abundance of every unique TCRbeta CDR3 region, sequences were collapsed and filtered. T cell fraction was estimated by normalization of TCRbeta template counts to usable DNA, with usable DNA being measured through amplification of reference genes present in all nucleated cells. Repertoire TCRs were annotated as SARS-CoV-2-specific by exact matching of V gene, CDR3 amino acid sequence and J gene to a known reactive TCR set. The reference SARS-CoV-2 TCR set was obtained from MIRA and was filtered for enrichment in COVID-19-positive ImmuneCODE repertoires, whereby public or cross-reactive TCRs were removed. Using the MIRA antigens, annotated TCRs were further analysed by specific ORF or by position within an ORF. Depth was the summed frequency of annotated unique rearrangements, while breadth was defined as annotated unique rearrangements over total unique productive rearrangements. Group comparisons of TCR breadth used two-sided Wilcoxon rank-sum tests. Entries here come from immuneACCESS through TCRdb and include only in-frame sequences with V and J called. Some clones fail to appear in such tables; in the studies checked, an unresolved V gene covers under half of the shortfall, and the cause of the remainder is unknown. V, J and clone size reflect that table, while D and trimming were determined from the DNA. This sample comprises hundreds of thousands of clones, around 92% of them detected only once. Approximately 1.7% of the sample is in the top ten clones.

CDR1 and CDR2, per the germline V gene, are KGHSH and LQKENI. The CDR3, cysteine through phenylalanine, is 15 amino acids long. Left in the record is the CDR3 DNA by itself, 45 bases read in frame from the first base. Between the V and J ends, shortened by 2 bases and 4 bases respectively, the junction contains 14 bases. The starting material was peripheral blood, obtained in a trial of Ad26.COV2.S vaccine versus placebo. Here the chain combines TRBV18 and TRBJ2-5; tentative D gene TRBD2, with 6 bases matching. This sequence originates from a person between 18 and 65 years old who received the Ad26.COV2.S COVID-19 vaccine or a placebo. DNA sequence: TGTGCCAGCTCACCAACAACTGGAGGGATAGAGACCCAGTACTTC. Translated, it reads CASSPTTGGIETQYF.